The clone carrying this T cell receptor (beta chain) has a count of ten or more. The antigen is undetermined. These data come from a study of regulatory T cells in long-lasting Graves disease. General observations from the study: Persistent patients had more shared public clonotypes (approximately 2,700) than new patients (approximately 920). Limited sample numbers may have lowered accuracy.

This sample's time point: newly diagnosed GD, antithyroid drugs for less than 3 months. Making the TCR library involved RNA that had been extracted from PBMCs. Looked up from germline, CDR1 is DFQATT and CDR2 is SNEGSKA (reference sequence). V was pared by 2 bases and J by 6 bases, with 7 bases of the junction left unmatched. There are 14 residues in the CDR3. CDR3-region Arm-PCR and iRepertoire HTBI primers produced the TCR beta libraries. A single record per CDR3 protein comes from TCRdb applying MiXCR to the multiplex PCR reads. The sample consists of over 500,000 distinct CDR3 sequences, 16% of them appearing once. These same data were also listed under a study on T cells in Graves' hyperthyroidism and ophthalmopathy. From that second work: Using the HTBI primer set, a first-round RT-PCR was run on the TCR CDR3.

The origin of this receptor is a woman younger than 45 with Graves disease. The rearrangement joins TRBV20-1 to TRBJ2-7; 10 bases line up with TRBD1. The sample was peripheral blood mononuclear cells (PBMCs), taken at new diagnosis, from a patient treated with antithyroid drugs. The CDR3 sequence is CSARFPGQGSEQYF. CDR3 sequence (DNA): TGCAGTGCTAGATTCCCGGGACAGGGGAGCGAGCAGTACTTC.